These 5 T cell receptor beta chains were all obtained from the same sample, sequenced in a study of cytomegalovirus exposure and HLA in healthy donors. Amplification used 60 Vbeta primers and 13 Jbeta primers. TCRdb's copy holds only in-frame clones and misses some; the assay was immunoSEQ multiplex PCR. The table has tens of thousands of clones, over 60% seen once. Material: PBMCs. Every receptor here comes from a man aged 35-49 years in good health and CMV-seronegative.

The chain's CDR3 is CASSQEVSGGVREQYF. The CDR3 region has the DNA TGCGCCAGCAGCCAAGAGGTTAGCGGGGGGGTGAGGGAGCAGTACTTC. V is TRBV4-3 and J is TRBJ2-7; 11 bases agree with TRBD2. V lost 0 bases, J lost 7 bases, and 8 bases stayed unmatched. Per germline, CDR1 LGHNA and CDR2 YSLEER. CDR3 size: 16 residues.

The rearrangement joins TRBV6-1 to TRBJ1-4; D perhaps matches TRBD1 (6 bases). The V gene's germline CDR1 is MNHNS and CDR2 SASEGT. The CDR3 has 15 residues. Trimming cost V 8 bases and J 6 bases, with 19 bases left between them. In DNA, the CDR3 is TGTGCCAGCCTCAATGGGGGGGCTTCGGATGAAAAACTGTTTTTT. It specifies CASLNGGASDEKLFF.

The CDR3 coding sequence is TGTGCCAGCAGGTTGGGGGGGCGAGACGGCACTGAAGCTTTCTTT. Translating it yields CASRLGGRDGTEAFF. This rearrangement joins TRBV28 to TRBJ1-1; D perhaps matches TRBD1 (6 bases). From germline, CDR1 is MDHEN and CDR2 SYDVKM. The V end lost 6 bases, the J end lost 4 bases, and 18 bases lay between the germline ends. The CDR3 length is 15 residues.

The CDR3 loop reads CASSQDLTSTQFF. The CDR3 DNA follows: TGTGCCAGCAGCCAAGATCTGACAAGTACGCAGTTCTTC. This chain connects TRBV4-2 to TRBJ2-1; D ambiguous. The V end was cut by 0 bases, the J end by 12 bases, with 12 bases between. Germline V gene lookup returns CDR1 LGHNA and CDR2 YNFKEQ. The length of the CDR3 is 13 residues.

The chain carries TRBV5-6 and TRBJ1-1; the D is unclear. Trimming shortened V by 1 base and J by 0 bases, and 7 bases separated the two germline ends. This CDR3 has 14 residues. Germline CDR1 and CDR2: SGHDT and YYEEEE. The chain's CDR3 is CASSLSPLNTEAFF. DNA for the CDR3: TGTGCCAGCAGCTTGTCCCCCTTGAACACTGAAGCTTTCTTT. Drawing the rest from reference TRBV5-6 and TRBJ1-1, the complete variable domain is DAGVTQSPTHLIKTRGQQVTLRCSPKSGHDTVSWYQQALGQGPQFIFQYYEEEERQRGNFPDRFSGHQFPNYSSELNVNALLLGDSALYLCASSLSPLNTEAFFGQGTRLTVV.